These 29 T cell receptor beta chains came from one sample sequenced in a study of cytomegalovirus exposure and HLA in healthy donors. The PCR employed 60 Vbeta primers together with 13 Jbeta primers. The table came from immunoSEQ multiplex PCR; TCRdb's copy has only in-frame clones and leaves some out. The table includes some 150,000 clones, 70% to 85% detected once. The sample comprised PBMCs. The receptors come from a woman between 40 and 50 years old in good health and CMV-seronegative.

The CDR3 coding sequence is TGCGCCAGCAGCTTGTCCCTGGTCCGGGACTACGAGCAGTACTTC. This sequence encodes CASSLSLVRDYEQYF. J is TRBJ2-7 and V is TRBV5-1; D might be TRBD2 (5 bases). Germline V gives CDR1 SGHRS, CDR2 YFSETQ. The CDR3 contains 15 residues. V lost 1 base and J lost 3, with 14 bases in between. The full variable domain, completed using reference TRBV5-1 and TRBJ2-7, is KAGVTQTPRYLIKTRGQQVTLSCSPISGHRSVSWYQQTPGQGLQFLFEYFSETQRNKGNFPGRFSGRQFSNSRSEMNVSTLELGDSALYLCASSLSLVRDYEQYFGPGTRLTVT.

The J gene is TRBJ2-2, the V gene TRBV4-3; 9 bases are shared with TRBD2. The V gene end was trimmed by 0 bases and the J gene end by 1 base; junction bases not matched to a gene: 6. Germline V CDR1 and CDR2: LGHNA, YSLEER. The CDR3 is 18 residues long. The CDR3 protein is CASSQDPAGGRNTGELFF. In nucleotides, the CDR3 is TGCGCCAGCAGCCAAGACCCAGCGGGAGGCCGGAACACCGGGGAGCTGTTTTTT.

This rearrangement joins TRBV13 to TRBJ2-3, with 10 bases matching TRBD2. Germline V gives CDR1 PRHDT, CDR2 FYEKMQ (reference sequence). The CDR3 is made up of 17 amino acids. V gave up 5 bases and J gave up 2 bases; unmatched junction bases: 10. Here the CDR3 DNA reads TGTGCCAGCAGCCCTAGCGGGAGAGGTTTAACCACAGATACGCAGTATTTT. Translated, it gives CASSPSGRGLTTDTQYF.

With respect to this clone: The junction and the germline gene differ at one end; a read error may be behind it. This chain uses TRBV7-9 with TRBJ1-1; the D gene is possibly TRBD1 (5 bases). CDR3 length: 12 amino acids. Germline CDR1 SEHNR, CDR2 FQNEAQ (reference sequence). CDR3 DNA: TGTTCCAGCAGCCTCTCAGTGGGGCAAGCTTTCTTT. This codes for CSSSLSVGQAFF.

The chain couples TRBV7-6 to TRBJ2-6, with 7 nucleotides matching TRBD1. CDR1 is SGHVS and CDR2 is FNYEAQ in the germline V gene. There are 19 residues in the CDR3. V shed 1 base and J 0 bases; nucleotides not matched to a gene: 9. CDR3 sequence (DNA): TGTGCCAGCAGCTTAGTCCCACAGGGGCTCCTCTCTGGGGCCAACGTCCTGACTTTC. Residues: CASSLVPQGLLSGANVLTF.

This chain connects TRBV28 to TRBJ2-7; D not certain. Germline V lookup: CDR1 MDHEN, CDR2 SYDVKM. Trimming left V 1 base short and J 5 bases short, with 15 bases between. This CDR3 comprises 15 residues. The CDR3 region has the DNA TGTGCCAGCAGTTTATATCGGGTTTCGGGTCACGAGCAGTACTTC. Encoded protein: CASSLYRVSGHEQYF.

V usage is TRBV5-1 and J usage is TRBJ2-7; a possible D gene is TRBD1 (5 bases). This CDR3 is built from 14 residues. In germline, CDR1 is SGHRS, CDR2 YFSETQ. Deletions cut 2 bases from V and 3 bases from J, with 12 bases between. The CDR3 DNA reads TGCGCCAGCAGCTTTGGGGCAGGGAACTACGAGCAGTACTTC. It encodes CASSFGAGNYEQYF.

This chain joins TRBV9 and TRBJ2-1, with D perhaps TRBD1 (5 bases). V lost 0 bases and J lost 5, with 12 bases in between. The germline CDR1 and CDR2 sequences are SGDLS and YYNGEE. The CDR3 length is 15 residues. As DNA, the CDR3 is TGTGCCAGCAGCGTAGGGGGCAAAGGGGACAATGAGCAGTTCTTC. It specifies CASSVGGKGDNEQFF.

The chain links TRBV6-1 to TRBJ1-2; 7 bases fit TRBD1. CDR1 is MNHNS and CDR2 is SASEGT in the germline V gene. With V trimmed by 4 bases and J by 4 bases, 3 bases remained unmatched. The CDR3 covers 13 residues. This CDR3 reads CASSGQGPYGYTF. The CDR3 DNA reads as TGTGCCAGCAGTGGACAGGGTCCCTATGGCTACACCTTC.

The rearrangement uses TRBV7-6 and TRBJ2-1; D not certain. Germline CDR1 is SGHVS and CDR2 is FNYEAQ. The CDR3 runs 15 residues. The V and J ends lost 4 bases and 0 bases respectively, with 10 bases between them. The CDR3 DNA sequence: TGTGCCAGCAGCTCCCCTACGAGCTCCTACAATGAGCAGTTCTTC. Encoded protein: CASSSPTSSYNEQFF.

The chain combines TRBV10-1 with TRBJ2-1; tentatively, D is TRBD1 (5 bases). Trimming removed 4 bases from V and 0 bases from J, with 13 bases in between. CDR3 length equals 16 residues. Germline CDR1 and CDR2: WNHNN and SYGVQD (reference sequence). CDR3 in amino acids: CASSGQNPSSYNEQFF. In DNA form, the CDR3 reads TGCGCCAGCAGTGGACAGAACCCCAGCTCCTACAATGAGCAGTTCTTC.

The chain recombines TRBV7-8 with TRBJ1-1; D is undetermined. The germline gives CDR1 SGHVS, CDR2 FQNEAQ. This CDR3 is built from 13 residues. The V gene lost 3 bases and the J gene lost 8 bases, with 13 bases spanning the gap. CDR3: CASSLNNAAEAFF. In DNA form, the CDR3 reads TGTGCCAGCAGCTTGAATAATGCAGCGGAAGCTTTCTTT.

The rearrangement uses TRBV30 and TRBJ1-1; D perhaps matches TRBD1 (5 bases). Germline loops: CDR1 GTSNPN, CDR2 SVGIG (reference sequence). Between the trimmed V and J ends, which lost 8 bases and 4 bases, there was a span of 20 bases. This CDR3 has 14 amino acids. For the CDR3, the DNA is TGTGCCCTACGCCGACAGACAAGGAGCACTGAAGCTTTCTTT. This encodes CALRRQTRSTEAFF. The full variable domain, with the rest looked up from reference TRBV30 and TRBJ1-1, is SQTIHQWPATLVQPVGSPLSLECTVEGTSNPNLYWYRQAAGRGLQLLFYSVGIGQISSEVPQNLSASRPQDRQFILSSKKLLLSDSGFYLCALRRQTRSTEAFFGQGTRLTVV.

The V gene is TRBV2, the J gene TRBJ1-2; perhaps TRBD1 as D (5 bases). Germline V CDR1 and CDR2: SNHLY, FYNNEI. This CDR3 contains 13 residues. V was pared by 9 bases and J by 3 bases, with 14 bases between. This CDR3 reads CASRQGGDYGYTF. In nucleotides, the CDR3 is TGTGCCAGTCGTCAGGGAGGAGACTATGGCTACACCTTC.

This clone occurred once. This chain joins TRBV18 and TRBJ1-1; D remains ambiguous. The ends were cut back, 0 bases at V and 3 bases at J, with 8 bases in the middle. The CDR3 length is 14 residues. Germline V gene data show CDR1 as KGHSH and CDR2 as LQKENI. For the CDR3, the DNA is TGTGCCAGCTCACCACCCGACACCTACACTGAAGCTTTCTTT. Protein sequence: CASSPPDTYTEAFF.

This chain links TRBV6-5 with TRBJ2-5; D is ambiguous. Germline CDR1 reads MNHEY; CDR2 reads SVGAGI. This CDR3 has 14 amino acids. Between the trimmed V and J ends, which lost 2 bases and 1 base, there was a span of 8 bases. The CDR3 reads CASSYSATQETQYF. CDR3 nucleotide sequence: TGTGCCAGCAGTTACAGTGCTACCCAAGAGACCCAGTACTTC.

DNA for the CDR3: TGTGCCAGCAGTCCTACAGGGGGGGTCGGAAACACCATATATTTT. It specifies CASSPTGGVGNTIYF. The chain has TRBV28 and TRBJ1-3; 8 bases match TRBD1. The CDR3 is 15 residues long. The germline V gene has CDR1 MDHEN and CDR2 SYDVKM. V lost 5 bases and J lost 4; bases outside the gene matches: 7.

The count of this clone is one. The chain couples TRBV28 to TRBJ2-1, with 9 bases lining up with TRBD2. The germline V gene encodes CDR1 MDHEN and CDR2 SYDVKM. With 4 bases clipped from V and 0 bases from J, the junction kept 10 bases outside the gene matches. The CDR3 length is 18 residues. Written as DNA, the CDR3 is TGTGCCAGCAGTTCCGCCGAATTGACTAGCGGCTCCTACAATGAGCAGTTCTTC. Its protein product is CASSSAELTSGSYNEQFF.

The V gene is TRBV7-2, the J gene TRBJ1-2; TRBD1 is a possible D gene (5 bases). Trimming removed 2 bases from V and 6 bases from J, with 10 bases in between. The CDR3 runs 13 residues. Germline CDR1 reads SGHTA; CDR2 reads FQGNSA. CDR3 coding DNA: TGTGCCAGCAGCTTAAGGGGAAGGGATGGCTACACCTTC. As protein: CASSLRGRDGYTF.

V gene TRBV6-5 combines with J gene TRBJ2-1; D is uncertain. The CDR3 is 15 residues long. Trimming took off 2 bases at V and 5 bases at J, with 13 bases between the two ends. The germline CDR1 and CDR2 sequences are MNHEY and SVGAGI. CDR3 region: CASSYMAGYNNEQFF. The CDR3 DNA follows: TGTGCCAGCAGTTACATGGCCGGGTATAACAATGAGCAGTTCTTC.

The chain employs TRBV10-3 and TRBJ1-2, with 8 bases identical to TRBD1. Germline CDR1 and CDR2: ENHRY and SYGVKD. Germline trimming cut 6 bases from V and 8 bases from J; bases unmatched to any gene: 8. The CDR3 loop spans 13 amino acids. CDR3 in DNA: TGTGCCATCAGCCGACAGGGGCTCACCGGCTACACCTTC. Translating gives CAISRQGLTGYTF.

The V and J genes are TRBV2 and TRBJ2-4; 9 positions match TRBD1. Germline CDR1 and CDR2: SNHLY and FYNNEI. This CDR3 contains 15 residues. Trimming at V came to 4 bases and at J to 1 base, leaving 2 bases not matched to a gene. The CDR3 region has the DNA TGTGCCAGCAGTGTTGACAGGGGGGCCAAAAACATTCAGTACTTC. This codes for CASSVDRGAKNIQYF.

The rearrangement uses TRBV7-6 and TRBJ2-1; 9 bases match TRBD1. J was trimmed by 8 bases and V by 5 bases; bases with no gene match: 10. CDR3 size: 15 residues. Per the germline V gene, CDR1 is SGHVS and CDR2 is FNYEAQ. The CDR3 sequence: CASSQTTDRGYEQFF. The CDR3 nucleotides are TGTGCCAGCAGCCAAACGACCGACAGGGGGTATGAGCAGTTCTTC.

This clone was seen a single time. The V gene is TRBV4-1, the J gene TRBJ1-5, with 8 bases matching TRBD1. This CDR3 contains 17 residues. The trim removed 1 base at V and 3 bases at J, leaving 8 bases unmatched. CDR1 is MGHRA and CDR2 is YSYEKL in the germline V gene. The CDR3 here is CASSQVPFRGPNQPQHF. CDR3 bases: TGCGCCAGCAGCCAAGTCCCATTCAGGGGGCCCAATCAGCCCCAGCATTTT.

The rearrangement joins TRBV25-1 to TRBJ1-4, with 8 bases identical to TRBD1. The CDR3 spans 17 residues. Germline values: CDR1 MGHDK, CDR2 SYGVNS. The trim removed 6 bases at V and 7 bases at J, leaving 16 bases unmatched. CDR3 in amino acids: CASSPFIDRGEAEKLFF. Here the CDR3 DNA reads TGTGCCAGCAGCCCCTTTATAGACAGGGGCGAAGCTGAAAAACTGTTTTTT.

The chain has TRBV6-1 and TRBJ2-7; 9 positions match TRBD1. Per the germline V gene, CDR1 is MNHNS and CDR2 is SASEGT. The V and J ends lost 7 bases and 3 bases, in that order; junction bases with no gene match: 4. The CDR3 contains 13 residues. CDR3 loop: CASTPDRGYEQYF. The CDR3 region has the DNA TGTGCCAGCACTCCGGACAGGGGCTACGAGCAGTACTTC.

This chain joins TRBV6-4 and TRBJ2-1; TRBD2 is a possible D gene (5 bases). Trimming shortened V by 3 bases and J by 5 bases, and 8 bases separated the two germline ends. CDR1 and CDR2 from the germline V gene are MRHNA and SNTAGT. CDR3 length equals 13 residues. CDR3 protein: CASSERLHNEQFF. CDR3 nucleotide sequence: TGTGCCAGCAGTGAAAGACTACACAATGAGCAGTTCTTC.

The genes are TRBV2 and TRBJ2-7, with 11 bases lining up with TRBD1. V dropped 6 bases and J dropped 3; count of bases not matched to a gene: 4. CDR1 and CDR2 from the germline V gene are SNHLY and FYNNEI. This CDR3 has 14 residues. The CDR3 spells CASRKDRGLYEQYF. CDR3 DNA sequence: TGTGCCAGCAGAAAGGACAGGGGGCTCTACGAGCAGTACTTC.

In nucleotides, the CDR3 is TGTGCCAGCACCTATAGCGAAACCGGGGAGCTGTTTTTT. Its protein is CASTYSETGELFF. The rearrangement joins TRBV4-2 to TRBJ2-2; a possible D gene is TRBD2 (5 bases). V was shortened by 7 bases and J by 5 bases, with 11 bases between the two germline ends. The CDR3 has 13 amino acids. Per germline, CDR1 LGHNA and CDR2 YNFKEQ.